This T cell receptor beta chain was obtained from a study of T cells after yellow fever vaccination. Via MiXCR, TCRdb re-called the 5' RACE reads, giving one row per CDR3 protein. The table shows some 300,000 distinct CDR3 sequences, with about 10% occurring only once. V was pared by 4 bases and J by 0 bases, with 5 bases of the junction left unmatched. This CDR3 is 16 amino acids long. Germline loops: CDR1 SGHTA, CDR2 FQGNSA. The sequence was collected from a man aged 18 to 30 who received the YFV17D yellow fever vaccine. The sample here was CD4+ T cells sorted from PBMCs, taken 45 days after the yellow fever booster vaccination. The V call is TRBV7-2, the J call TRBJ1-3; 8 bases map to TRBD1. CDR3 in amino acids: CASSSGTGYSGNTIYF. The CDR3 coding sequence is TGTGCCAGCAGCTCCGGGACAGGTTACTCTGGAAACACCATATATTTT. The whole variable domain, remainder taken from reference TRBV7-2 and TRBJ1-3, is GAGVSQSPSNKVTEKGKDVELRCDPISGHTALYWYRQSLGQGLEFLIYFQGNSAPDKSGLPSDRFSAERTGGSVSTLTIQRTQQEDSAVYLCASSSGTGYSGNTIYFGEGSWLTVV.